The entry that follows covers one TCR beta chain sequence. Its target is not known. CDR3 length: 14 residues. The germline CDR1 and CDR2 sequences are SGHKS and YYEKEE (reference sequence). V was shortened by 0 bases and J by 8 bases, with 12 bases between the two germline ends. The data originate from a study of T-cell memory formation after mild COVID-19. Notes on the study in general: Clones from the second wave (peaking day 37) had unconfirmed SARS-CoV-2 specificity. Researchers found some responding clones in pre-infection memory, a sign that cross-reactive memory joined. Contracting clones localized mainly to CM and EM when CD4+ and mainly to EMRA when CD8+.

TCRdb itself ran the 5' RACE reads through MiXCR, one entry per CDR3 protein. The sample has 200,000 to 250,000 distinct CDR3 sequences; approximately 10% are singletons. The sequenced material came from PBMCs or a T cell subset sorted from them (not recorded which). The chain uses TRBV5-5 and TRBJ1-3; D is unclear. The sequence derives from a man younger than 30 who had mild COVID-19 (a few samples of this study predate the infection). Cell type and time point are not known. CDR3 amino acids: CASSLGQSSDTIYF. The CDR3 nucleotides read TGTGCCAGCAGCTTGGGTCAGTCCTCGGACACCATATATTTT.